This T cell receptor beta chain was identified during a study of regulatory T cells in long-lasting Graves disease. The time point is: newly diagnosed GD, antithyroid drugs for less than 3 months. From PBMCs, RNA was extracted and then used to make the TCR library. Assembly of TCR beta libraries relied on iRepertoire HTBI primers together with Arm-PCR of CDR3 regions. TCRdb independently ran MiXCR on the multiplex PCR reads; one entry per CDR3 protein. The data show 350,000 to 500,000 distinct CDR3 sequences, 15% to 20% seen once. This clonotype was counted at least ten times. The germline V and J ends were trimmed by 6 bases and 0 bases, with 8 bases remaining between them. The CDR3 spans 13 residues. Germline CDR1 and CDR2: SEHNR and FQNEAQ (reference sequence). The same specimen was also included in a second study, on T cells in Graves' hyperthyroidism and ophthalmopathy.

The sequence derives from a woman aged 25-40 years with Graves disease. The gene calls are TRBV7-9 and TRBJ1-1; D not certain. Sequences were derived from peripheral blood mononuclear cells (PBMCs), sampled at new diagnosis, from a patient treated with antithyroid drugs. CDR3: CASSSGLNTEAFF. CDR3 in DNA: TGTGCCAGCAGTAGTGGCCTGAACACTGAAGCTTTCTTT.